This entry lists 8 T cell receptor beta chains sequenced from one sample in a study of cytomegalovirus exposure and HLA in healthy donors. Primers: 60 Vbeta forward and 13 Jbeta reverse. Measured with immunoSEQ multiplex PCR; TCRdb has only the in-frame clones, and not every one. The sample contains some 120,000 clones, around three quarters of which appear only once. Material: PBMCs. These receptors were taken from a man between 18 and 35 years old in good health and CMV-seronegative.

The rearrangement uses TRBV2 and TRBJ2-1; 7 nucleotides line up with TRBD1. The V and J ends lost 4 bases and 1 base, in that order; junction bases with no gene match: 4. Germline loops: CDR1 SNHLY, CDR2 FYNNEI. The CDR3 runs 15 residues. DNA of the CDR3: TGTGCCAGCAGTGCAGACAGGGCATCCTACAATGAGCAGTTCTTC. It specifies CASSADRASYNEQFF. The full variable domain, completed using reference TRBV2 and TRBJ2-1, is EPEVTQTPSHQVTQMGQEVILRCVPISNHLYFYWYRQILGQKVEFLVSFYNNEISEKSEIFDDQFSVERPDGSNFTLKIRSTKLEDSAMYFCASSADRASYNEQFFGPGTRLTVL.

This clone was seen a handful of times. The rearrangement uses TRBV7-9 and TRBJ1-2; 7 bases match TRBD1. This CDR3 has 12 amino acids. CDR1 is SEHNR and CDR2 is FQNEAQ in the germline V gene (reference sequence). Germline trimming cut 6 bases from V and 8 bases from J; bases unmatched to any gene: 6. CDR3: CASRRGTAGYTF. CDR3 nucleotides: TGTGCCAGCAGACGAGGGACAGCCGGCTACACCTTC.

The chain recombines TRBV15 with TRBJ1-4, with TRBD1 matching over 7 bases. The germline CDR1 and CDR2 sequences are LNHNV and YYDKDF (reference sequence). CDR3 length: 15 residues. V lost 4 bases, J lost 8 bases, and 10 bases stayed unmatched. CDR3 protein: CATSNLTGMREKLFF. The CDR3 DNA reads TGTGCCACCAGCAACCTGACAGGGATGAGGGAAAAACTGTTTTTT.

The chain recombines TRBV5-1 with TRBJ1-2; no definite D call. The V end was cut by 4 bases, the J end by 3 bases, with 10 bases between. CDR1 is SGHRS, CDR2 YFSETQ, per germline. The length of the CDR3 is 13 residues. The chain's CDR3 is CASSDDGDYGYTF. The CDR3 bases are TGCGCCAGCAGCGATGACGGGGACTATGGCTACACCTTC.

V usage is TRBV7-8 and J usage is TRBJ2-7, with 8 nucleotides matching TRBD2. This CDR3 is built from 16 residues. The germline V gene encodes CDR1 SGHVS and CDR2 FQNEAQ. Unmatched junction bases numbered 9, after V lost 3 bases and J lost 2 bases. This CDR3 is CASSFPKRENTYEQYF. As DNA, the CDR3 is TGTGCCAGCAGCTTTCCTAAGCGGGAGAACACCTACGAGCAGTACTTC.

The CDR3 DNA is TGTGCCAGCAGCTTTTCTCGGGTGATGGATACGCAGTATTTT. Protein product: CASSFSRVMDTQYF. V gene TRBV11-3 combines with J gene TRBJ2-3; D gene ambiguous. The V and J ends lost 3 bases and 6 bases respectively, with 13 bases between them. From germline, CDR1 is SGHNT and CDR2 YENEEA. The CDR3 runs to 14 residues.

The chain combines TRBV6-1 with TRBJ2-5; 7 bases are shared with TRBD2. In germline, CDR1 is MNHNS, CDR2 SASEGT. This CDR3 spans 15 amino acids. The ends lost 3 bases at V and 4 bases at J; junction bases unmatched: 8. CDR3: CASSEGRRERETQYF. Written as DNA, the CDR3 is TGTGCCAGCAGTGAGGGGAGGCGGGAGCGAGAGACCCAGTACTTC.

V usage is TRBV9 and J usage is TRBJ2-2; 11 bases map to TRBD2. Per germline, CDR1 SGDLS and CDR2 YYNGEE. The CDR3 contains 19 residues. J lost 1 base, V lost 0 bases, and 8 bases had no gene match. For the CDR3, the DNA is TGTGCCAGCAGCGTAGCCCTCCTAGCGGGAGGTCGGAACACCGGGGAGCTGTTTTTT. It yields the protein CASSVALLAGGRNTGELFF.